The next 32 T cell receptor beta chains were all read from a single sample in a study of STAT5B mutations in CD4+ large granular lymphocyte leukemia. The protocol was immunoSEQ multiplex PCR, while the TCRdb copy is restricted to in-frame clones and leaves out a portion. The table has tens of thousands of clones, approximately 80% seen once; the top ten hold less than 4.5%. The sample was CD4+ T cells from blood buffy coats. The receptor set was obtained from a human donor in good health.

The V and J genes are TRBV19 and TRBJ1-2; a possible D gene is TRBD1 (6 bases). The CDR3 sequence is 13 residues long. The V gene's germline CDR1 is LNHDA and CDR2 SQIVND (reference sequence). The V and J ends lost 8 bases and 4 bases respectively, with 14 bases between them. The CDR3 sequence: CASSTGSGYGYTF. The CDR3 bases are TGTGCCAGTTCCACAGGGTCCGGCTATGGCTACACCTTC.

This chain uses TRBV28 with TRBJ2-1; unclear D gene. The CDR3 runs to 16 residues. Germline CDR1 reads MDHEN; CDR2 reads SYDVKM. V shed 2 bases and J shed 0 bases, with 11 bases lying between them. The CDR3 coding sequence is TGTGCCAGCAGTTTAGCCGGCGGAATCTCCTACAATGAGCAGTTCTTC. Protein: CASSLAGGISYNEQFF. Combining the CDR3 with reference TRBV28 and TRBJ2-1 gives the whole variable domain DVKVTQSSRYLVKRTGEKVFLECVQDMDHENMFWYRQDPGLGLRLIYFSYDVKMKEKGDIPEGYSVSREKKERFSLILESASTNQTSMYLCASSLAGGISYNEQFFGPGTRLTVL.

This clone was picked up a small number of times. The rearrangement joins TRBV7-8 to TRBJ1-1, with 7 bases fitting TRBD1. The CDR3 contains 17 residues. The trim removed 5 bases at V and 0 bases at J, leaving 12 bases unmatched. Looked up from germline, CDR1 is SGHVS and CDR2 is FQNEAQ. CDR3 DNA sequence: TGTGCCAGCAGCGCACACAGGGGATTCCTCATGAACACTGAAGCTTTCTTT. It specifies CASSAHRGFLMNTEAFF.

The CDR3: CASSLTQNTGELFF. The CDR3 DNA reads TGTGCCAGCAGCTTGACACAGAACACCGGGGAGCTGTTTTTT. This chain connects TRBV7-9 to TRBJ2-2; D is ambiguous. Germline values: CDR1 SEHNR, CDR2 FQNEAQ (reference sequence). The CDR3 covers 14 residues. V gave up 3 bases and J gave up 1 base, with 6 bases separating them.

This clone was detected once. The chain recombines TRBV18 with TRBJ2-3, with 10 bases that match TRBD2. The CDR3 is 16 residues long. Germline lookup yields CDR1 KGHSH and CDR2 LQKENI. Trimming at V came to 3 bases and at J to 2 bases, leaving 5 bases not matched to a gene. Here the CDR3 DNA reads TGTGCCAGCTCACCGAGGACTAGCGGAGACACAGATACGCAGTATTTT. Its translation is CASSPRTSGDTDTQYF.

This clone was observed a few times. The rearrangement uses TRBV28 and TRBJ2-1; D may be TRBD2 (6 bases). Germline values: CDR1 MDHEN, CDR2 SYDVKM. This CDR3 contains 14 residues. V was trimmed by 5 bases and J by 4 bases, leaving 12 bases between them. The CDR3: CASSRGLAYNEQFF. The CDR3 nucleotides are TGTGCCAGCAGTAGGGGACTCGCATACAATGAGCAGTTCTTC.

This chain uses TRBV28 with TRBJ1-5; possible D gene TRBD1, 5 bases. CDR3 length: 16 amino acids. CDR1 is MDHEN, CDR2 SYDVKM, per germline. V was trimmed by 2 bases and J by 6 bases, leaving 17 bases between them. The CDR3 nucleotides are TGTGCCAGCAGTTTAGGGGCCCGGTCGGGACTTCAGCCCCAGCATTTT. Translated: CASSLGARSGLQPQHF.

V gene TRBV10-2 combines with J gene TRBJ2-3; TRBD2 matches 10 bases. V gave up 9 bases and J gave up 5 bases; unmatched junction bases: 5. CDR3 length: 13 amino acids. Germline assignment: CDR1 WSHSY and CDR2 SAAADI. CDR3 nucleotides: TGCGCCAGTTTAGCGGGAGGTGGAGATACGCAGTATTTT. As protein: CASLAGGGDTQYF.

The chain recombines TRBV15 with TRBJ2-6, with D possibly matching TRBD1 (5 bases). The CDR3 covers 16 residues. Trimming removed 5 bases at V and 4 bases at J, with 15 bases between. CDR1 and CDR2 (germline): LNHNV, YYDKDF (reference sequence). This CDR3 is CATSGPQGRGANVLTF. For the CDR3, the DNA is TGTGCCACCAGCGGACCGCAGGGAAGGGGGGCCAACGTCCTGACTTTC. Full variable domain (rest looked up from reference TRBV15 and TRBJ2-6): DAMVIQNPRYQVTQFGKPVTLSCSQTLNHNVMYWYQQKSSQAPKLLFHYYDKDFNNEADTPDNFQSRRPNTSFCFLDIRSPGLGDTAMYLCATSGPQGRGANVLTFGAGSRLTVL.

The chain carries TRBV5-4 and TRBJ1-2; tentative D call: TRBD1 (6 bases). CDR3 size: 16 residues. Trimming took 4 bases from V and 1 from J, leaving 17 bases between them. In germline, CDR1 is SGHNT, CDR2 YYREEE (reference sequence). The CDR3 loop is CASSAQGGGRNYGYTF. CDR3 nucleotide sequence: TGTGCCAGCAGCGCCCAGGGTGGGGGCCGTAACTATGGCTACACCTTC.

The chain carries TRBV5-4 and TRBJ2-5; D tentatively reads TRBD1 or TRBD2 (5 bases each). Per germline, CDR1 SGHNT and CDR2 YYREEE (reference sequence). The CDR3 length is 13 residues. The germline V and J ends were trimmed by 4 bases and 4 bases, with 11 bases remaining between them. The CDR3 sequence: CASSPGSGETQYF. CDR3 coding DNA: TGTGCCAGCAGCCCAGGGAGTGGAGAGACCCAGTACTTC.

This sequence joins TRBV5-1 and TRBJ2-3; 10 positions agree with TRBD2. Germline V gene data show CDR1 as SGHRS and CDR2 as YFSETQ. This CDR3 is 15 amino acids long. The junction had 6 bases not matched to a gene; V was cut back by 3 bases and J by 5 bases. In DNA form, the CDR3 reads TGCGCCAGCAGCTCCGCTAGCGGGAGTGGAGATACGCAGTATTTT. Protein product: CASSSASGSGDTQYF.

The V gene is TRBV7-6, the J gene TRBJ1-1; D is ambiguous. The CDR3 is 14 residues long. Trimming removed 5 bases at V and 9 bases at J, with 19 bases between. From germline, CDR1 is SGHVS and CDR2 FNYEAQ. CDR3 protein: CASSPRTGSEQAFF. CDR3 DNA sequence: TGTGCCAGCAGCCCGAGGACGGGGTCCGAGCAAGCTTTCTTT.

The J gene is TRBJ1-1, the V gene TRBV7-8; no clear D. Germline CDR1 SGHVS, CDR2 FQNEAQ. The V gene lost 5 bases and the J gene lost 1 base, with 8 bases spanning the gap. The CDR3 runs 13 residues. This CDR3 is CASSGGPNTEAFF. As DNA, the CDR3 is TGTGCCAGCAGCGGAGGCCCGAACACTGAAGCTTTCTTT.

The rearrangement uses TRBV7-9 and TRBJ2-1, with D maybe TRBD2 (6 bases). Germline V gene sequence: CDR1 SEHNR, CDR2 FQNEAQ (reference sequence). CDR3 length: 15 amino acids. Trimming took off 5 bases at V and 8 bases at J, with 19 bases between the two ends. CDR3 nucleotides: TGTGCCAGCAGCCTCCCCGGGACGGGAGCGGATGAGCAGTTCTTC. Protein product: CASSLPGTGADEQFF. Looking up the rest from reference TRBV7-9 and TRBJ2-1 gives the full variable domain: DTGVSQNPRHKITKRGQNVTFRCDPISEHNRLYWYRQTLGQGPEFLTYFQNEAQLEKSRLLSDRFSAERPKGSFSTLEIQRTEQGDSAMYLCASSLPGTGADEQFFGPGTRLTVL.

The chain is built from TRBV7-7 and TRBJ2-1; 8 bases fit TRBD2. Germline V gene data show CDR1 as SSHAT and CDR2 as FNYEAQ (reference sequence). The V gene end was trimmed by 1 base and the J gene end by 3 bases; junction bases not matched to a gene: 2. The CDR3 is 15 residues long. The CDR3: CASSLGAGVYNEQFF. Here the CDR3 DNA reads TGTGCCAGCAGCTTAGGAGCGGGAGTCTACAATGAGCAGTTCTTC.

The genes are TRBV7-9 and TRBJ2-4; a weak D match, TRBD2 (6 bases). V dropped 5 bases and J dropped 3 bases, with 20 bases sitting between them. Looked up from germline, CDR1 is SEHNR and CDR2 is FQNEAQ (reference sequence). The CDR3 is made up of 17 amino acids. CDR3 nucleotides: TGTGCCAGCAGCCCCACGGGGGTCTCTGTGGTCAAAAACATTCAGTACTTC. Its translation: CASSPTGVSVVKNIQYF.

The V and J genes are TRBV30 and TRBJ2-2; D not certain. Trimming removed 5 bases from V and 2 bases from J, with 6 bases in between. CDR1 and CDR2 from the germline V gene are GTSNPN and SVGIG (reference sequence). This CDR3 region has 12 residues. CDR3 sequence: CAWGFNTGELFF. The CDR3 nucleotides read TGTGCCTGGGGCTTTAACACCGGGGAGCTGTTTTTT.

The J gene is TRBJ1-2, the V gene TRBV7-2, with 10 bases aligning to TRBD1. Unmatched junction bases numbered 5, after V lost 5 bases and J lost 8 bases. The CDR3 is made up of 13 amino acids. Germline V CDR1 and CDR2: SGHTA, FQGNSA. In nucleotides, the CDR3 is TGTGCCAGCAGCCTCGACAGGGGGCTCGGCTACACCTTC. This translates into CASSLDRGLGYTF.

This clone was observed a few times. The chain links TRBV30 to TRBJ1-1; D remains ambiguous. The CDR3 covers 13 residues. V gave up 3 bases and J gave up 5 bases, with 13 bases separating them. Per the germline V gene, CDR1 is GTSNPN and CDR2 is SVGIG (reference sequence). The DNA of the CDR3 is TGTGCCTGGAGGGCCCGGACCCTGACTGAAGCTTTCTTT. The encoded protein is CAWRARTLTEAFF.

The chain links TRBV7-9 to TRBJ1-6; D not resolved. This CDR3 is built from 14 residues. The V gene's germline CDR1 is SEHNR and CDR2 FQNEAQ (reference sequence). V lost 1 base and J 3 bases, leaving 4 bases between the germline ends. As DNA, the CDR3 is TGTGCCAGCAGCTTAGAGGTCTATAATTCACCCCTCCACTTT. Its translation: CASSLEVYNSPLHF.

The chain has TRBV28 and TRBJ1-1; the D gene is possibly TRBD1 (6 bases). This CDR3 has 13 residues. The ends were cut back, 6 bases at V and 0 bases at J, with 8 bases in the middle. Germline V gene data show CDR1 as MDHEN and CDR2 as SYDVKM. CDR3 loop: CASSGQLNTEAFF. In DNA, the CDR3 is TGTGCCAGCAGCGGACAGCTGAACACTGAAGCTTTCTTT.

This chain connects TRBV18 to TRBJ1-4, with unresolved D. The ends were cut back, 2 bases at V and 8 bases at J, with 9 bases in the middle. There are 13 residues in the CDR3. CDR1 is KGHSH, CDR2 LQKENI, per germline. The CDR3 protein is CASSPVLAEKLFF. The CDR3 nucleotides are TGTGCCAGCTCACCAGTCCTGGCCGAAAAACTGTTTTTT.

This clone was found once. This chain uses TRBV11-2 with TRBJ2-5, with D maybe TRBD1 (6 bases). Trimming cost V 1 base and J 2 bases, with 8 bases left between them. Germline CDR1 is SGHAT and CDR2 is FQNNGV. This CDR3 contains 14 residues. CDR3 in DNA: TGTGCCAGCAGCTTAGTGCAGGGGCAAGAGACCCAGTACTTC. As protein: CASSLVQGQETQYF.

This chain joins TRBV19 and TRBJ2-3; D is unclear. Trimming left V 3 bases short and J 0 bases short, with 10 bases between. The V gene's germline CDR1 is LNHDA and CDR2 SQIVND (reference sequence). This CDR3 region has 15 residues. CDR3 in DNA: TGTGCCAGTAGTATTGGGCAGACTAGCACAGATACGCAGTATTTT. It translates to CASSIGQTSTDTQYF.

J is TRBJ2-1 and V is TRBV11-3; D tentatively fits TRBD1 or TRBD2 (5 bases each). Trimming removed 3 bases from V and 5 bases from J, with 11 bases in between. Germline-derived CDR1 and CDR2 are SGHNT and YENEEA. The CDR3 loop spans 14 amino acids. This CDR3 is CASSFGTYNNEQFF. As DNA, the CDR3 is TGTGCCAGCAGCTTCGGGACGTATAACAATGAGCAGTTCTTC.

The V gene is TRBV28, the J gene TRBJ1-2, with 7 bases identical to TRBD1. The length of the CDR3 is 14 residues. Germline-derived CDR1 and CDR2 are MDHEN and SYDVKM. Trimming removed 6 bases from V and 0 bases from J; junction bases left unmatched: 4. Here the CDR3 DNA reads TGTGCCAGCAGCCAGGGGGGTACTAACTATGGCTACACCTTC. Its protein product is CASSQGGTNYGYTF.

V gene TRBV6-6 combines with J gene TRBJ2-7, with D perhaps TRBD1 (6 bases). The CDR3 runs to 13 residues. V lost 2 bases and J 3 bases, leaving 8 bases between the germline ends. Germline CDR1 and CDR2: MNHNY and SVGAGI (reference sequence). The CDR3 spells CASSYLTGYEQYF. The CDR3 nucleotides are TGTGCCAGCAGTTACCTGACAGGCTACGAGCAGTACTTC.

The V call is TRBV27, the J call TRBJ1-2; no clear D. This CDR3 is built from 13 residues. Per the germline V gene, CDR1 is MNHEY and CDR2 is SMNVEV (reference sequence). V gave up 6 bases and J gave up 6 bases, with 14 bases separating them. DNA for the CDR3: TGTGCCAGCAGACTCGACGGACTCCATGGCTACACCTTC. Protein: CASRLDGLHGYTF.

The chain is built from TRBV5-1 and TRBJ2-6, with D perhaps assigned TRBD1 or TRBD2 (5 bases each). Per the germline V gene, CDR1 is SGHRS and CDR2 is YFSETQ. The V and J ends lost 1 base and 4 bases respectively, with 12 bases between them. The length of the CDR3 is 16 residues. The CDR3 nucleotides are TGCGCCAGCAGCTTGACGATAGGGACCGGGGCCAACGTCCTGACTTTC. Its translation is CASSLTIGTGANVLTF. The entire variable domain, with the rest obtained from reference TRBV5-1 and TRBJ2-6, is as follows: KAGVTQTPRYLIKTRGQQVTLSCSPISGHRSVSWYQQTPGQGLQFLFEYFSETQRNKGNFPGRFSGRQFSNSRSEMNVSTLELGDSALYLCASSLTIGTGANVLTFGAGSRLTVL.

The chain joins TRBV6-5 to TRBJ2-2; 7 positions agree with TRBD2. Trimming at V came to 9 bases and at J to 7 bases, leaving 11 bases not matched to a gene. The V gene's germline CDR1 is MNHEY and CDR2 SVGAGI. CDR3 size: 14 residues. The CDR3 bases are TGTGCCAGTTGTTTTAGGGAGGGCTTCGGGGAGCTGTTTTTT. Residues: CASCFREGFGELFF.

This chain links TRBV28 with TRBJ2-4; possibly TRBD1 for D (5 bases). Between the trimmed V and J ends, which lost 6 bases and 2 bases, there was a span of 14 bases. Germline CDR1 is MDHEN and CDR2 is SYDVKM. The CDR3 has 15 amino acids. In nucleotides, the CDR3 is TGTGCCAGCAGCCCCCAGGGTAGTACCAAAAACATTCAGTACTTC. Translated: CASSPQGSTKNIQYF.